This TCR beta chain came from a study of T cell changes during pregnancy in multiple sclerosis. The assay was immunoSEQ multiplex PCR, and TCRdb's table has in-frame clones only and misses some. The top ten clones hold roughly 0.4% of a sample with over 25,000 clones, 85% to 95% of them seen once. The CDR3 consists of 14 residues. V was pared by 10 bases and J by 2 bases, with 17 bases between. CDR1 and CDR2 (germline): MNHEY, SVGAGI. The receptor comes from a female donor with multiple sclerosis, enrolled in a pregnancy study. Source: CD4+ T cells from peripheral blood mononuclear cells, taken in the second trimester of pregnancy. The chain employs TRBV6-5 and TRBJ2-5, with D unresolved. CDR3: CATTPYSYQETQYF. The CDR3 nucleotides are TGTGCCACCACCCCCTACAGCTATCAAGAGACCCAGTACTTC.